Sequencing of this TCR beta chain was carried out in a study of monozygotic twins with inflammatory bowel disease. The CDR3 runs 13 residues. CDR1 SGHKS and CDR2 YYEKEE come from the germline V gene (reference sequence). TCRdb re-called the 5' RACE reads and catalogs CDR3 proteins one per entry, DNA excluded. The sample table includes roughly 170,000 distinct CDR3 sequences. Sequences were obtained from blood. The clonotype was recovered from a human donor with ulcerative colitis or Crohn's disease, or a healthy co-twin of an affected twin (not recorded which). The chain employs TRBV5-5 and TRBJ2-3; the D call from TCRdb, TRBD1, cannot be confirmed without DNA. CDR3 sequence: CASSFQGGDTQYF.